This TCR beta chain was identified in a study of blood T cell repertoires in COVID-19. Study-wide context: T cells, B-cell-depleted T cells, or PBMCs supplied cDNA or gDNA.

Clones were sequenced by immunoSEQ multiplex PCR, and TCRdb holds only the in-frame ones, with some missing. The sample consists of some 400,000 clones, 70% to 85% of them appearing once. This CDR3 contains 15 residues. The V gene is TRBV21-1, the J gene TRBJ1-5; TRBD1, as called in the table, went unchecked against the DNA. TRBV21-1 is annotated as a pseudogene. Sequencing was done on a sample of peripheral blood. The sequence was collected from a human donor with acute or convalescent COVID-19. The donor label of this sample is uncertain. The CDR3 DNA sequence: TGTGCCAGCAGCAAAGTGGCAGGGATCAATCAGCCCCAGCATTTT. Amino acids: CASSKVAGINQPQHF.